These T cell receptor beta chains were read from a single sample in a study of blood T cells in healthy people across ages. TCRdb recomputed calls from the 5' RACE reads with MiXCR, one row per CDR3 protein. Of roughly 800,000 distinct CDR3 sequences listed, 30% to 45% are singletons. Material: blood. Receptors originate from a man between 18 and 29 years old in good health. Each CDR3 is given with its conserved first and last residue. Fields, in order: J gene, clone size, D gene, V gene, CDR3 DNA, CDR3 protein. A D gene is named only where the DNA matches it firmly. Rows give clone size only sometimes, using once, few, many, or a class for an expanded clone.

j_call: TRBJ1-1
clone_size: -
d_call: -
v_call: TRBV19
cdr3_nt: TGTGCCAGTAGTATGAGTAGGGCGCGCGGGTTTTCTGCAGCTTTCTTT
cdr3_aa: CASSMSRARGFSAAFF

j_call: TRBJ1-2
clone_size: many
d_call: -
v_call: TRBV6-6
cdr3_nt: TGTGCCAGCAGTTACGAGGGGCGCGGCTATGGCTACACCTTC
cdr3_aa: CASSYEGRGYGYTF

j_call: TRBJ1-2
clone_size: few
d_call: TRBD1
v_call: TRBV10-3
cdr3_nt: TGTGCCATCAGTGCCACCCCCCGGGACAGGGTCGGTGATGGCTACACCTTC
cdr3_aa: CAISATPRDRVGDGYTF

j_call: TRBJ2-5
clone_size: few
d_call: -
v_call: TRBV28
cdr3_nt: TGTGCCAGCAGTGTGACGGCTCAAGAGACCCAGTACTTC
cdr3_aa: CASSVTAQETQYF

j_call: TRBJ2-1
clone_size: -
d_call: TRBD2
v_call: TRBV6-2/TRBV6-3
cdr3_nt: TGTGCCAGCAACAAACCTAGCGGGGGAAGTTACAATGAGCAGTTCTTC
cdr3_aa: CASNKPSGGSYNEQFF

j_call: TRBJ2-3
clone_size: -
d_call: -
v_call: TRBV29-1
cdr3_nt: TGCAGCGTTGCGGGGTATCTGCTGGGAGATACGCAGTATTTT
cdr3_aa: CSVAGYLLGDTQYF

j_call: TRBJ2-7
clone_size: -
d_call: -
v_call: TRBV7-2
cdr3_nt: TGTGCCAGCAGCTTAGGGTATTCTAGGTACAATGAGCAGTACTTC
cdr3_aa: CASSLGYSRYNEQYF

j_call: TRBJ2-1
clone_size: once
d_call: -
v_call: TRBV20-1
cdr3_nt: TGCAGTGCTAGAGACAGGGTCGGCAACAATAAGCAGTTCTTC
cdr3_aa: CSARDRVGNNKQFF

j_call: TRBJ1-1
clone_size: -
d_call: -
v_call: TRBV7-2
cdr3_nt: TGTGCCAGCAGCTTAGAATACAGGGAAGCTTTCTTT
cdr3_aa: CASSLEYREAFF

j_call: TRBJ2-7
clone_size: many
d_call: TRBD1
v_call: TRBV12-3/TRBV12-4
cdr3_nt: TGTGCCAGCAGCCACGACAGGGAGTCCTACGAGCAGTACTTC
cdr3_aa: CASSHDRESYEQYF

j_call: TRBJ1-1
clone_size: -
d_call: -
v_call: TRBV4-3
cdr3_nt: TGCGCCAGCAGCCAAGATAGCGTTGCACAGGGCGGTGAAGCTTTCTTT
cdr3_aa: CASSQDSVAQGGEAFF

j_call: TRBJ2-5
clone_size: -
d_call: TRBD1
v_call: TRBV4-3
cdr3_nt: TGCGCCAGCAGCCAAGAAGGGGGGACAGGCGGGCTGGATGAGCAGTACTTC
cdr3_aa: CASSQEGGTGGLDEQYF

j_call: TRBJ1-5
clone_size: -
d_call: -
v_call: TRBV12-3/TRBV12-4
cdr3_nt: TGTGCCAGCAGTTCAGGGATGGGCCAGCCCCAGCATTTT
cdr3_aa: CASSSGMGQPQHF

j_call: TRBJ1-1
clone_size: -
d_call: -
v_call: TRBV9
cdr3_nt: TGTGCCAGCAGCGTAGATGGTCAGGGAGACACTGAAGCTTTCTTT
cdr3_aa: CASSVDGQGDTEAFF

j_call: TRBJ2-3
clone_size: -
d_call: -
v_call: TRBV20-1
cdr3_nt: TGCAGTGCTAGAGCTCTCTGGGTGGAAGGCACAGATACGCAGTATTTT
cdr3_aa: CSARALWVEGTDTQYF

j_call: TRBJ2-1
clone_size: once
d_call: TRBD2
v_call: TRBV7-2
cdr3_nt: TGTGCCAGCGGCCCAAGCGGGGGCCGACGTACCTACAATGAGCAGTTCTTC
cdr3_aa: CASGPSGGRRTYNEQFF

j_call: TRBJ1-4
clone_size: few
d_call: TRBD1
v_call: TRBV10-3
cdr3_nt: TGTGCCATCAGTGAGTCCTTCAGCAGGGGGCGAGAAAAACTGTTTTTT
cdr3_aa: CAISESFSRGREKLFF

j_call: TRBJ1-2
clone_size: many
d_call: -
v_call: TRBV7-2
cdr3_nt: TGTGCCAGCAGCCCGGACAGCTTCCAACCTAACTATGGCTACACCTTC
cdr3_aa: CASSPDSFQPNYGYTF

j_call: TRBJ1-2
clone_size: -
d_call: -
v_call: TRBV4-3
cdr3_nt: TGCGCCAGCAGCCAAGCCCGGGGGCTAGGGGGCTACACCTTC
cdr3_aa: CASSQARGLGGYTF

j_call: TRBJ2-1
clone_size: -
d_call: TRBD2
v_call: TRBV30
cdr3_nt: TGTGCCTGGAGTGTCTTGCGAGCGGGGTTGGATGAGCAGTTCTTC
cdr3_aa: CAWSVLRAGLDEQFF

j_call: TRBJ2-3
clone_size: many
d_call: TRBD2
v_call: TRBV4-3
cdr3_nt: TGCGCCAGCAGCCAAGATCCCGGGAGGAGCACAGATACGCAGTATTTT
cdr3_aa: CASSQDPGRSTDTQYF

j_call: TRBJ2-2
clone_size: few
d_call: -
v_call: TRBV24-1
cdr3_nt: TGTGCCACCAGTGAAACCGGTATTGCCGGGGAGCTGTTTTTT
cdr3_aa: CATSETGIAGELFF

j_call: TRBJ2-3
clone_size: -
d_call: TRBD2
v_call: TRBV7-2
cdr3_nt: TGTGCCAGCAGCGGGAGACTAGCAGCAGGCACAGATACGCAGTATTTT
cdr3_aa: CASSGRLAAGTDTQYF

j_call: TRBJ1-1
clone_size: -
d_call: TRBD1
v_call: TRBV5-5
cdr3_nt: TGTGCCAGCAGCCGGGGCCTGGGACAGGGGGACACTGAAGCTTTCTTT
cdr3_aa: CASSRGLGQGDTEAFF

j_call: TRBJ2-2
clone_size: -
d_call: TRBD2
v_call: TRBV5-1
cdr3_nt: TGCGCCAGCAGCTTGGCTAGCGGGGTGAACACCGGGGAGCTGTTTTTT
cdr3_aa: CASSLASGVNTGELFF

j_call: TRBJ2-5
clone_size: -
d_call: TRBD1
v_call: TRBV7-2
cdr3_nt: TGTGCCAGCAGCTTTGACAGGGCAGAGACCCAGTACTTC
cdr3_aa: CASSFDRAETQYF

j_call: TRBJ2-5
clone_size: -
d_call: -
v_call: TRBV29-1
cdr3_nt: TGCAGCGTTGTACAACAGGCCCAAGAGACCCAGTACTTC
cdr3_aa: CSVVQQAQETQYF

j_call: TRBJ2-1
clone_size: -
d_call: -
v_call: TRBV9
cdr3_nt: TGTGCCAGCACCGCCGGGCACAATGAGCAGTTCTTC
cdr3_aa: CASTAGHNEQFF

j_call: TRBJ2-3
clone_size: many
d_call: -
v_call: TRBV12-3/TRBV12-4
cdr3_nt: TGTGCCAGCAGTTTGACGCATACAGATACGCAGTATTTT
cdr3_aa: CASSLTHTDTQYF

j_call: TRBJ1-6
clone_size: few
d_call: -
v_call: TRBV7-6
cdr3_nt: TGTGCCAGCAGCTTCCGACAGGAAAAATCACCCCTCCACTTT
cdr3_aa: CASSFRQEKSPLHF

j_call: TRBJ2-7
clone_size: -
d_call: -
v_call: TRBV30
cdr3_nt: TGTGCCTGGAGTGTGGCAGGGTACGGCGAGCAGTACTTC
cdr3_aa: CAWSVAGYGEQYF

j_call: TRBJ1-5
clone_size: many
d_call: -
v_call: TRBV5-5
cdr3_nt: TGTGCCAGCAGCTTGGAGGCAGTGAGCAATCAGCCCCAGCATTTT
cdr3_aa: CASSLEAVSNQPQHF

j_call: TRBJ2-5
clone_size: many
d_call: -
v_call: TRBV2
cdr3_nt: TGTGCCAGCACCGGGACGGTCCAAGAGACCCAGTACTTC
cdr3_aa: CASTGTVQETQYF

j_call: TRBJ1-6
clone_size: -
d_call: -
v_call: TRBV20-1
cdr3_nt: TGCAGTGCTAAGGGCAGGGAATCCTATAATTCACCCCTCCACTTT
cdr3_aa: CSAKGRESYNSPLHF

j_call: TRBJ1-2
clone_size: -
d_call: TRBD1
v_call: TRBV6-2/TRBV6-3
cdr3_nt: TGTGCCAGCAGTGAGACAGGGTTGAACTATGGCTACACCTTC
cdr3_aa: CASSETGLNYGYTF

j_call: TRBJ1-2
clone_size: -
d_call: -
v_call: TRBV4-1
cdr3_nt: TGCGCCAGCGGCCCAATCCCGGAGGATGGCTATGGCTACACCTTC
cdr3_aa: CASGPIPEDGYGYTF

j_call: TRBJ2-1
clone_size: many
d_call: -
v_call: TRBV25-1
cdr3_nt: TGTGCCAGCAGTGCAGGAGGGGGGCAGTTCTTC
cdr3_aa: CASSAGGGQFF

j_call: TRBJ1-5
clone_size: -
d_call: -
v_call: TRBV7-2
cdr3_nt: TGTGCCAGCAGCTTAGGGGTAGCCGGCAATCAGCCCCAGCATTTT
cdr3_aa: CASSLGVAGNQPQHF

j_call: TRBJ2-3
clone_size: -
d_call: -
v_call: TRBV6-5
cdr3_nt: TGTGCCAGCAGTTACTCGTTTCAGGGGAGCACAGATACGCAGTATTTT
cdr3_aa: CASSYSFQGSTDTQYF

j_call: TRBJ1-5
clone_size: -
d_call: -
v_call: TRBV20-1
cdr3_nt: TGCAGTGTCGCACAGGCCGATCAGCCCCAGCATTTT
cdr3_aa: CSVAQADQPQHF

j_call: TRBJ2-1
clone_size: -
d_call: -
v_call: TRBV12-3/TRBV12-4
cdr3_nt: TGTGCCAGTAGTTCCGAGGTGGGAGGCCTGCGAGGTGGGCAGTTCTTC
cdr3_aa: CASSSEVGGLRGGQFF

j_call: TRBJ2-1
clone_size: -
d_call: -
v_call: TRBV6-2/TRBV6-3
cdr3_nt: TGTGCCAGCAGTTATGCAGGGTGGGATGAGCAGTTCTTC
cdr3_aa: CASSYAGWDEQFF

j_call: TRBJ2-7
clone_size: -
d_call: -
v_call: TRBV12-3/TRBV12-4
cdr3_nt: TGTGCCAGCAGTTCCCCCCCTTTGAGGGCCTCCTACGAGCAGTACTTC
cdr3_aa: CASSSPPLRASYEQYF

j_call: TRBJ2-7
clone_size: -
d_call: TRBD2
v_call: TRBV5-8
cdr3_nt: TGTGCCAGCAACTTGGATCCAGCGGGAGCTTACGAGCAGTACTTC
cdr3_aa: CASNLDPAGAYEQYF

j_call: TRBJ2-3
clone_size: few
d_call: TRBD2
v_call: TRBV7-2
cdr3_nt: TGTGCCAGCAGCACAGACGGACTAGCGGGGGCAGATACGCAGTATTTT
cdr3_aa: CASSTDGLAGADTQYF

j_call: TRBJ2-2
clone_size: -
d_call: -
v_call: TRBV27
cdr3_nt: TGTGCCAGCAGTTTATCGACGCCTCGGTGGTTAACCGGGGAGCTGTTTTTT
cdr3_aa: CASSLSTPRWLTGELFF

j_call: TRBJ1-2
clone_size: few
d_call: -
v_call: TRBV27
cdr3_nt: TGTGCCAGCAGTTCAACTGGAGAAATCTATGGCTACACCTTC
cdr3_aa: CASSSTGEIYGYTF

j_call: TRBJ1-4
clone_size: -
d_call: -
v_call: TRBV7-9
cdr3_nt: TGTGCCAGCAGCTTAGCGCTTATTTCAGGGGCGACTAATGAAAAACTGTTTTTT
cdr3_aa: CASSLALISGATNEKLFF

j_call: TRBJ1-1
clone_size: -
d_call: -
v_call: TRBV5-5
cdr3_nt: TGTGCCAGCAGCGTGCTCGCAGTGAACACTGAAGCTTTCTTT
cdr3_aa: CASSVLAVNTEAFF

j_call: TRBJ1-1
clone_size: -
d_call: -
v_call: TRBV2
cdr3_nt: TGTGCCAGCAGTGAAGGGAGGGCTGAAGCTTTCTTT
cdr3_aa: CASSEGRAEAFF

j_call: TRBJ2-3
clone_size: few
d_call: TRBD2
v_call: TRBV6-2/TRBV6-3
cdr3_nt: TGTGCCAGCGGATGGACTAGCGGGGGGACGGATACGCAGTATTTT
cdr3_aa: CASGWTSGGTDTQYF

j_call: TRBJ1-2
clone_size: many
d_call: -
v_call: TRBV12-3/TRBV12-4
cdr3_nt: TGTGCCAGCAGTTTAGAGGGATTCTATGGCTACACCTTC
cdr3_aa: CASSLEGFYGYTF

j_call: TRBJ2-1
clone_size: many
d_call: -
v_call: TRBV9
cdr3_nt: TGTGCCAGCAGCGTATCCGGGGGCGTTGAGCAGTTCTTC
cdr3_aa: CASSVSGGVEQFF

j_call: TRBJ2-3
clone_size: few
d_call: -
v_call: TRBV19
cdr3_nt: TGTGCCAGTAGTATGGGGACACTGGAACTTGACACAGATACGCAGTATTTT
cdr3_aa: CASSMGTLELDTDTQYF

j_call: TRBJ1-1
clone_size: few
d_call: -
v_call: TRBV10-3
cdr3_nt: TGTGCCATCAGTCCCGGGACTAAGAACACTGAAGCTTTCTTT
cdr3_aa: CAISPGTKNTEAFF

j_call: TRBJ1-5
clone_size: few
d_call: -
v_call: TRBV27
cdr3_nt: TGTGCCAGCAGACGGATAGGTCGCAATCAGCCCCAGCATTTT
cdr3_aa: CASRRIGRNQPQHF

j_call: TRBJ2-3
clone_size: few
d_call: TRBD2
v_call: TRBV7-2
cdr3_nt: TGTGCCAGCAGCATTAGCGGGGGGGCCCCAGATACGCAGTATTTT
cdr3_aa: CASSISGGAPDTQYF

j_call: TRBJ2-5
clone_size: -
d_call: -
v_call: TRBV4-2
cdr3_nt: TGTGCCAGCAGCCAAGCCTTCCAAGAGACCCAGTACTTC
cdr3_aa: CASSQAFQETQYF

j_call: TRBJ1-2
clone_size: -
d_call: TRBD1
v_call: TRBV3-1
cdr3_nt: TGTGCCAGCAGCCAAGATTACAGGGGCGGCGGCTACACCTTC
cdr3_aa: CASSQDYRGGGYTF

j_call: TRBJ2-3
clone_size: -
d_call: TRBD2
v_call: TRBV6-2/TRBV6-3
cdr3_nt: TGTGCCAGCAGTGATCCCCCCGGGACTAGTACTTTCTTTAGCACAGATACGCAGTATTTT
cdr3_aa: CASSDPPGTSTFFSTDTQYF